Described below is a single TCR beta chain sequence and its context. No antigen is known for it. Cycle 7 day 1, cycle 4 day 1, and baseline were the timepoints at which blood was sampled. Only in-frame clones appear in the TCRdb table, and some are missing; sequencing was by immunoSEQ multiplex PCR. The table has about 46,000 clones, around 87% seen once. The data are from a study of OX40 agonist ivuxolimab in advanced cancers. Study background: Intravenous ivuxolimab at 0.01 to 10 mg/kg was given to patients every 2 weeks. Regarding the study as a whole: Circulating CD4+ and CD8+ T cells showed clonal expansion by week 6 at 0.1 to 3.0 mg/kg.

Germline V gene data show CDR1 as SEHNR and CDR2 as FQNEAQ (reference sequence). CDR3 size: 11 residues. Trimming removed 4 bases at V and 7 bases at J, with 7 bases between. This chain links TRBV7-9 with TRBJ1-2, with D unclear. The specimen comprised CD4+ or CD8+ T cells sorted from blood, sampled in a trial of the OX40 agonist ivuxolimab. This receptor was taken from an adult with an advanced solid tumor such as melanoma, head and neck, liver or kidney cancer. DNA of the CDR3: TGTGCCAGCAGCTCTAATTTTGGCTACACCTTC. Translated, it gives CASSSNFGYTF.